Each of the 32 T cell receptor beta chains below was sequenced from the same sample in a study of blood T cell repertoires in COVID-19 (dated by TCRdb to about 2020). Preparation of the library involved the immunoSEQ multiplex PCR assay. This immuneACCESS table, as held by TCRdb, lists in-frame sequences with V and J called but not all clones. Of the missing ones, under half trace to an unresolved V gene in checked studies; the others have no known cause. Within this sample are roughly 320,000 clones, with 85% to 90% of them counted one time only. The ten largest make up 5.5% to 8% of the sample. The sample taken for sequencing was peripheral blood. The source of these receptors is a woman aged 50 to 65 with COVID-19, enrolled during active disease.

V usage is TRBV13 and J usage is TRBJ1-5; weak D call: TRBD1 (6 bases). The CDR3 extends over 12 amino acids. Trimming pared 8 bases from V and 4 bases from J, leaving 9 bases between. Germline CDR1 reads PRHDT; CDR2 reads FYEKMQ (reference sequence). The CDR3 protein is CASGTLNQPQHF. The CDR3 DNA reads TGTGCCAGCGGGACATTAAATCAGCCCCAGCATTTT.

In this sample, this clone turned up a few times. The chain has TRBV27 and TRBJ1-1; 7 bases fit TRBD1. This CDR3 region has 12 residues. Germline trimming cut 6 bases from V and 10 bases from J; bases unmatched to any gene: 8. Germline CDR1 MNHEY, CDR2 SMNVEV (reference sequence). The CDR3 nucleotides are TGTGCCAGCAGCCCAAGGGGGCGAAGAGCTTTCTTT. It yields the protein CASSPRGRRAFF.

The chain recombines TRBV5-8 with TRBJ2-4; D uncertain. This CDR3 is built from 16 residues. Trimming cost V 5 bases and J 0 bases, with 15 bases left between them. Germline assignment: CDR1 SGHTS and CDR2 YDEGEE. In DNA form, the CDR3 reads TGTGCCAGCAGTCCTACCTCGACACTAGCCAAAAACATTCAGTACTTC. Translation gives CASSPTSTLAKNIQYF.

V gene TRBV14 combines with J gene TRBJ2-3; D perhaps matches TRBD2 (5 bases). V was pared by 5 bases and J by 6 bases, with 12 bases between. The germline gives CDR1 SGHDN, CDR2 FVKESK. This CDR3 is built from 13 residues. In DNA, the CDR3 is TGTGCCAGCAGCTGGTTCGGGGTGGATACGCAGTATTTT. It is translated as CASSWFGVDTQYF. The full variable domain, completed using reference TRBV14 and TRBJ2-3, is EAGVTQFPSHSVIEKGQTVTLRCDPISGHDNLYWYRRVMGKEIKFLLHFVKESKQDESGMPNNRFLAERTGGTYSTLKVQPAELEDSGVYFCASSWFGVDTQYFGPGTRLTVL.

The CDR3 nucleotides read TGTGCCACCAGTGATCGAAGCGGGCCTAGGGGGGAGCTGTTTTTT. Protein product: CATSDRSGPRGELFF. V and J are TRBV24-1 and TRBJ2-2, with D perhaps TRBD2 (6 bases). Germline CDR1 is KGHDR and CDR2 is SFDVKD. Trimming shortened V by 3 bases and J by 8 bases, and 15 bases separated the two germline ends. This CDR3 has 15 amino acids.

The chain links TRBV15 to TRBJ1-2; 7 bases map to TRBD1. This CDR3 comprises 16 residues. The junction had 8 bases not matched to a gene; V was cut back by 3 bases and J by 1 base. The germline V gene encodes CDR1 LNHNV and CDR2 YYDKDF (reference sequence). CDR3 amino acids: CATSRGSGQINYGYTF. CDR3 DNA sequence: TGTGCCACCAGCAGGGGATCGGGACAGATTAACTATGGCTACACCTTC.

The chain employs TRBV24-1 and TRBJ2-5; the match to TRBD2 covers 7 bases. Trimming removed 0 bases from V and 5 bases from J; junction bases left unmatched: 8. CDR1 is KGHDR and CDR2 is SFDVKD in the germline V gene. The CDR3 has 16 amino acids. The CDR3 region is CATSDLGTGGRETQYF. The DNA of the CDR3 is TGTGCCACCAGTGATTTGGGCACGGGAGGAAGGGAGACCCAGTACTTC.

V is TRBV11-2 and J is TRBJ2-1; the D is unclear. The CDR3 runs to 17 residues. Trimming removed 4 bases at V and 4 bases at J, with 20 bases between. CDR1 SGHAT and CDR2 FQNNGV come from the germline V gene. CDR3 sequence: CASSSAERRILYNEQFF. CDR3 sequence (DNA): TGTGCCAGCAGCTCTGCTGAGAGGCGGATATTATACAATGAGCAGTTCTTC.

CDR3 coding DNA: TGCGCCAGCAGGCGACAGGGTACGGATTCTGAAAAACTGTTTTTT. It encodes CASRRQGTDSEKLFF. The chain recombines TRBV5-1 with TRBJ1-4, with 7 nucleotides matching TRBD1. Trimming took 5 bases from V and 7 from J; bases not matched to a gene: 11. Per germline, CDR1 SGHRS and CDR2 YFSETQ. The CDR3 totals 15 residues.

The chain has TRBV10-3 and TRBJ1-1; D might be TRBD1 (6 bases). This CDR3 is 13 amino acids long. The V and J ends lost 6 bases and 4 bases respectively, with 12 bases between them. The V gene's germline CDR1 is ENHRY and CDR2 SYGVKD. The CDR3 DNA sequence: TGTGCCATCAGAAACAGGGAGGGCACTGAAGCTTTCTTT. Its protein product is CAIRNREGTEAFF.

The V call is TRBV28, the J call TRBJ1-6; weak D call: TRBD1 (6 bases). This CDR3 comprises 14 residues. V shed 3 bases and J shed 4 bases, with 7 bases lying between them. CDR1 is MDHEN and CDR2 is SYDVKM in the germline V gene. The CDR3 here is CASSLQGYNSPLHF. CDR3 DNA sequence: TGTGCCAGCAGTTTGCAGGGGTATAATTCACCCCTCCACTTT.

This chain uses TRBV19 with TRBJ2-1, with TRBD1 matching over 11 bases. The ends lost 8 bases at V and 7 bases at J; junction bases unmatched: 7. The germline V gene has CDR1 LNHDA and CDR2 SQIVND (reference sequence). The CDR3 runs to 14 residues. The CDR3: CASSRDRGSNEQFF. CDR3 in DNA: TGTGCCAGTTCTAGGGACAGGGGGAGTAATGAGCAGTTCTTC.

This clone was observed a single time. V gene TRBV19 combines with J gene TRBJ2-7, with 7 bases fitting TRBD1. Germline V gene data show CDR1 as LNHDA and CDR2 as SQIVND (reference sequence). This CDR3 has 14 residues. J was trimmed by 3 bases and V by 6 bases; bases with no gene match: 8. The CDR3: CASSEGTVLYEQYF. CDR3 nucleotides: TGTGCCAGTAGCGAGGGGACAGTACTCTACGAGCAGTACTTC.

V usage is TRBV2 and J usage is TRBJ2-7; 8 bases agree with TRBD2. This CDR3 spans 17 amino acids. The germline CDR1 and CDR2 sequences are SNHLY and FYNNEI. With V trimmed by 4 bases and J by 0 bases, 11 bases remained unmatched. The CDR3 reads CASSGPSFAGGSYEQYF. The CDR3 coding sequence is TGTGCCAGCAGTGGCCCCTCTTTCGCGGGAGGCTCCTACGAGCAGTACTTC.

This clone was recorded once. The chain recombines TRBV7-2 with TRBJ1-5; no clear D gene. CDR1 and CDR2 from the germline V gene are SGHTA and FQGNSA. Trimming stripped 5 bases from V and 2 bases from J, with 7 bases between. This CDR3 spans 13 amino acids. The CDR3 region is CASSPERNQPQHF. DNA for the CDR3: TGTGCCAGCAGCCCGGAGCGCAATCAGCCCCAGCATTTT.

The rearrangement uses TRBV7-9 and TRBJ2-3; D is perhaps TRBD2 (5 bases). The CDR3 covers 16 residues. Per the germline V gene, CDR1 is SEHNR and CDR2 is FQNEAQ (reference sequence). Trimming left V 6 bases short and J 3 bases short, with 19 bases between. CDR3 region: CASRPGLALATDTQYF. The CDR3 nucleotides read TGTGCCAGCAGGCCTGGGTTGGCTTTAGCGACAGATACGCAGTATTTT.

The CDR3 loop reads CASSLGSTAAGYTF. CDR3 nucleotides: TGTGCCAGCAGCTTGGGTAGTACCGCGGCTGGCTACACCTTC. V is TRBV5-4 and J is TRBJ1-2, with D unclear. Trimming cost V 0 bases and J 7 bases, with 13 bases left between them. CDR1 and CDR2 (germline): SGHNT, YYREEE (reference sequence). This CDR3 contains 14 residues.

V usage is TRBV10-1 and J usage is TRBJ1-3; TRBD1 matches at 9 bases. The CDR3 contains 15 residues. Germline V lookup: CDR1 WNHNN, CDR2 SYGVQD (reference sequence). V shed 5 bases and J 3 bases; nucleotides not matched to a gene: 5. The CDR3 sequence: CASSTQGAFGNTIYF. The CDR3 bases are TGCGCCAGCAGTACACAGGGGGCATTTGGAAACACCATATATTTT.

CDR3 region: CAAGGLRAKNIQYF. CDR3 nucleotide sequence: TGTGCCGCGGGCGGTTTGAGGGCCAAAAACATTCAGTACTTC. V is TRBV5-6 and J is TRBJ2-4; TRBD2 is a possible D gene (5 bases). Germline assignment: CDR1 SGHDT and CDR2 YYEEEE. V shed 10 bases and J shed 1 base, with 15 bases lying between them. The CDR3 is 14 amino acids.

The chain uses TRBV24-1 and TRBJ2-3, with a possible D match to TRBD1 (6 bases). V was pared by 6 bases and J by 0 bases, with 9 bases between. Per germline, CDR1 KGHDR and CDR2 SFDVKD. CDR3 length: 14 amino acids. CDR3 nucleotides: TGTGCCACCAGTCGGGACACTAGCACAGATACGCAGTATTTT. This encodes CATSRDTSTDTQYF.

V and J are TRBV7-2 and TRBJ2-2; maybe TRBD2 (6 bases). The CDR3 has 16 residues. V lost 5 bases to trimming and J lost 2 bases, with 15 bases between them. Looked up from germline, CDR1 is SGHTA and CDR2 is FQGNSA. For the CDR3, the DNA is TGTGCCAGCAGCCCCCCGGGACTCGGAAACACCGGGGAGCTGTTTTTT. Its translation: CASSPPGLGNTGELFF.

The rearrangement uses TRBV24-1 and TRBJ2-1, with TRBD1 as a possible D gene (6 bases). The V end lost 5 bases, the J end lost 9 bases, and 16 bases lay between the germline ends. This CDR3 has 14 residues. The V gene's germline CDR1 is KGHDR and CDR2 SFDVKD. The CDR3 is CATSAQDRPGEQFF. CDR3 DNA: TGTGCCACCAGTGCCCAAGACAGGCCCGGTGAGCAGTTCTTC.

The chain recombines TRBV6-5 with TRBJ1-2; 9 nucleotides match TRBD1. J gave up 8 bases and V 6 bases, and 7 bases lay outside the gene matches. Germline assignment: CDR1 MNHEY and CDR2 SVGAGI. CDR3 length: 13 residues. Here the CDR3 DNA reads TGTGCCAGCAGAACAGGGGGCGGACGCGGCTACACCTTC. This translates into CASRTGGGRGYTF.

The rearrangement uses TRBV7-3 and TRBJ2-5; 11 nucleotides agree with TRBD2. Losses at the gene ends were 5 bases for V and 4 bases for J; bases not matched to a gene: 3. Germline assignment: CDR1 SGHTA and CDR2 FQGTGA. CDR3 length equals 14 residues. The CDR3 is CASSRSGRGETQYF. Written as DNA, the CDR3 is TGTGCCAGCAGCCGTAGCGGGAGGGGAGAGACCCAGTACTTC.

The chain has TRBV30 and TRBJ1-4, with a possible D match to TRBD1 (6 bases). Germline CDR1 is GTSNPN and CDR2 is SVGIG (reference sequence). The CDR3 has 13 residues. Trimming pared 0 bases from V and 7 bases from J, leaving 9 bases between. The CDR3 loop is CAWSVRGGEKLFF. The CDR3, as DNA: TGTGCCTGGAGTGTCAGGGGTGGTGAAAAACTGTTTTTT. Based on the CDR3 plus reference TRBV30 and TRBJ1-4, the full variable domain is SQTIHQWPATLVQPVGSPLSLECTVEGTSNPNLYWYRQAAGRGLQLLFYSVGIGQISSEVPQNLSASRPQDRQFILSSKKLLLSDSGFYLCAWSVRGGEKLFFGSGTQLSVL.

CDR3 nucleotide sequence: TGTGCCAGCAGGCCCGCGGGGCCCGGAGGGAACACTGAAGCTTTCTTT. Amino acid sequence: CASRPAGPGGNTEAFF. J is TRBJ1-1 and V is TRBV7-9; TRBD1 is a possible D gene (5 bases). Germline CDR1 reads SEHNR; CDR2 reads FQNEAQ (reference sequence). The CDR3 is 16 residues long. Trimming cost V 6 bases and J 1 base, with 18 bases left between them.

This chain connects TRBV24-1 to TRBJ1-5; D might be TRBD1 (6 bases). Trimming removed 9 bases from V and 3 bases from J, with 14 bases in between. This CDR3 spans 14 amino acids. Germline lookup yields CDR1 KGHDR and CDR2 SFDVKD. CDR3 sequence: CATSLAGVNQPQHF. Written as DNA, the CDR3 is TGTGCCACCTCACTGGCAGGGGTCAATCAGCCCCAGCATTTT.

This clone was recorded a few times. The chain is built from TRBV28 and TRBJ1-6; D remains unclear. Germline CDR1 MDHEN, CDR2 SYDVKM. The germline V and J ends were trimmed by 2 bases and 4 bases, with 12 bases remaining between them. The CDR3 length is 16 residues. CDR3 residues: CASSLGGRLYNSPLHF. CDR3 nucleotide sequence: TGTGCCAGCAGTTTAGGAGGACGGCTATATAATTCACCCCTCCACTTT.

The V gene is TRBV7-9, the J gene TRBJ1-5; the D is unclear. With 0 bases removed from V and 2 bases from J, the gap between germline ends came to 11 bases. The germline V gene has CDR1 SEHNR and CDR2 FQNEAQ (reference sequence). The CDR3 is 16 residues long. CDR3 nucleotides: TGTGCCAGCAGCTTAGCGACGGGTGCCGGCAATCAGCCCCAGCATTTT. The encoded protein is CASSLATGAGNQPQHF.

The chain joins TRBV5-1 to TRBJ2-7; the match to TRBD1 covers 7 bases. The germline V gene has CDR1 SGHRS and CDR2 YFSETQ. V was clipped by 7 bases and J by 2 bases; unmatched bases: 6. This CDR3 has 13 amino acids. The CDR3 nucleotides read TGCGCCAGCCACGGACAGGCGACCTACGAGCAGTACTTC. Its protein is CASHGQATYEQYF.

The gene calls are TRBV19 and TRBJ1-1; 8 nucleotides line up with TRBD1. Germline V lookup: CDR1 LNHDA, CDR2 SQIVND (reference sequence). This CDR3 is 18 amino acids long. With 0 bases clipped from V and 2 bases from J, the junction kept 11 bases outside the gene matches. The CDR3 is CASSIDSRTGITNTEAFF. The CDR3, as DNA: TGTGCCAGTAGTATAGATTCCCGGACAGGGATTACAAACACTGAAGCTTTCTTT.

Only one count was recorded for this clone. CDR3 sequence (DNA): TGTGCCACCAGTGATTTACACAACGCATACGAGCAGTACTTC. Its protein is CATSDLHNAYEQYF. The chain carries TRBV24-1 and TRBJ2-7, with D unclear. This CDR3 is built from 14 residues. Germline CDR1 KGHDR, CDR2 SFDVKD. The V and J ends lost 1 base and 4 bases respectively, with 10 bases between them.